The next 32 T cell receptor beta chains were all read from a single sample in a study of shared clonotypes between healthy human individuals. Sequencing used immunoSEQ multiplex PCR; TCRdb keeps in-frame clones, though not all of them. The repertoire includes about 1 million clones, approximately 70% of them detected once, and roughly 1.5% sits in the top ten. Material: memory CD4+ T cells sorted from blood. The subset was: CD45RA-negative fraction. Receptors originate from a young man in good health.

This chain connects TRBV5-1 to TRBJ2-5; tentatively, D is TRBD2 (5 bases). The CDR3 consists of 15 residues. Germline CDR1 and CDR2: SGHRS and YFSETQ. Trimming pared 0 bases from V and 5 bases from J, leaving 14 bases between. The chain's CDR3 is CASSLEGTRRETQYF. As DNA, the CDR3 is TGCGCCAGCAGCTTGGAAGGAACTCGGAGGGAGACCCAGTACTTC.

This clone was counted between two and nine times. This sequence joins TRBV9 and TRBJ1-3, with D unclear. The CDR3 is 15 residues long. CDR1 is SGDLS, CDR2 YYNGEE, per germline. V was clipped by 0 bases and J by 4 bases, with 11 bases between them. Here the CDR3 DNA reads TGTGCCAGCAGCGTAGAACACGGAGTCGGAAACACCATATATTTT. Translated: CASSVEHGVGNTIYF.

The rearrangement links TRBV6-1 to TRBJ2-7; D is undetermined. This CDR3 region has 13 residues. V dropped 2 bases and J dropped 5 bases, with 10 bases sitting between them. Germline CDR1 reads MNHNS; CDR2 reads SASEGT. In DNA form, the CDR3 reads TGTGCCAGCAGTGAATATTTCCGGAACGAGCAGTACTTC. Translated: CASSEYFRNEQYF.

This rearrangement joins TRBV5-1 to TRBJ2-5; no definite D call. CDR1 and CDR2 (germline): SGHRS, YFSETQ. This CDR3 comprises 15 residues. Trimming stripped 1 base from V and 3 bases from J, with 13 bases between. The CDR3 is CASSLSVGAKETQYF. CDR3 bases: TGCGCCAGCAGCTTGTCGGTTGGAGCGAAAGAGACCCAGTACTTC. Filled out from reference TRBV5-1 and TRBJ2-5, the complete variable domain reads KAGVTQTPRYLIKTRGQQVTLSCSPISGHRSVSWYQQTPGQGLQFLFEYFSETQRNKGNFPGRFSGRQFSNSRSEMNVSTLELGDSALYLCASSLSVGAKETQYFGPGTRLLVL.

This clone was counted many times. The chain's CDR3 is CATRRDRGNSYEQYF. The CDR3 DNA sequence: TGTGCCACCCGGAGGGACAGAGGAAACTCCTACGAGCAGTACTTC. The rearrangement uses TRBV15 and TRBJ2-7; perhaps TRBD1 as D (7 bases). The CDR3 sequence is 15 residues long. V lost 8 bases and J 0 bases, leaving 17 bases between the germline ends. Germline V lookup: CDR1 LNHNV, CDR2 YYDKDF (reference sequence). The full variable domain, its missing parts supplied by reference TRBV15 and TRBJ2-7, is DAMVIQNPRYQVTQFGKPVTLSCSQTLNHNVMYWYQQKSSQAPKLLFHYYDKDFNNEADTPDNFQSRRPNTSFCFLDIRSPGLGDTAMYLCATRRDRGNSYEQYFGPGTRLTVT.

This clone turned up a few times. This chain uses TRBV19 with TRBJ2-2; 8 bases fit TRBD1. Germline V gene data show CDR1 as LNHDA and CDR2 as SQIVND (reference sequence). This CDR3 comprises 14 residues. Trimming at V came to 6 bases and at J to 5 bases, leaving 5 bases not matched to a gene. The CDR3, as DNA: TGTGCCAGTAGAGCAGGGGGCAGAACCGGGGAGCTGTTTTTT. Encoded protein: CASRAGGRTGELFF.

V is TRBV7-2 and J is TRBJ2-5, with TRBD2 matching over 7 bases. The V and J ends lost 6 bases and 1 base, in that order; junction bases with no gene match: 2. This CDR3 spans 13 amino acids. Germline V gives CDR1 SGHTA, CDR2 FQGNSA. CDR3 sequence reads: CASRGGGQETQYF. In nucleotides, the CDR3 is TGTGCCAGCAGGGGCGGGGGCCAAGAGACCCAGTACTTC. The full variable domain, with the rest looked up from reference TRBV7-2 and TRBJ2-5, is GAGVSQSPSNKVTEKGKDVELRCDPISGHTALYWYRQSLGQGLEFLIYFQGNSAPDKSGLPSDRFSAERTGGSVSTLTIQRTQQEDSAVYLCASRGGGQETQYFGPGTRLLVL.

V gene TRBV7-3 combines with J gene TRBJ1-2, with D unresolved. The CDR3 contains 18 residues. Looked up from germline, CDR1 is SGHTA and CDR2 is FQGTGA. Trimming removed 5 bases at V and 1 base at J, with 23 bases between. This chain's CDR3 is CASSVPPTTGKYNYGYTF. For the CDR3, the DNA is TGTGCCAGCAGCGTACCACCCACGACTGGAAAGTATAACTATGGCTACACCTTC.

The V and J genes are TRBV6-6 and TRBJ1-6; D is possibly TRBD1 (6 bases). Germline V gives CDR1 MNHNY, CDR2 SVGAGI (reference sequence). V lost 0 bases, J lost 10 bases, and 10 bases lay in between. CDR3 length: 14 residues. CDR3 bases: TGTGCCAGCAGTTACTCTCGGACAGCATCACCCCTCCACTTT. This sequence encodes CASSYSRTASPLHF.

The chain joins TRBV9 to TRBJ2-7, with D perhaps TRBD2 (6 bases). The CDR3 spans 13 residues. Germline V gene lookup returns CDR1 SGDLS and CDR2 YYNGEE. Trimming pared 3 bases from V and 6 bases from J, leaving 13 bases between. The CDR3 sequence is CASSGTSWGEQYF. In DNA form, the CDR3 reads TGTGCCAGCAGCGGTACTAGCTGGGGCGAGCAGTACTTC.

The chain is built from TRBV6-5 and TRBJ2-7, with TRBD1 matching over 10 bases. Germline assignment: CDR1 MNHEY and CDR2 SVGAGI. J was trimmed by 6 bases and V by 7 bases; bases with no gene match: 3. The length of the CDR3 is 12 residues. The CDR3 DNA follows: TGTGCCAGCAACGACAGGGGGCGCGAGCAGTACTTC. Protein product: CASNDRGREQYF.

The chain couples TRBV7-2 to TRBJ1-2, with TRBD1 matching 9 bases. Germline values: CDR1 SGHTA, CDR2 FQGNSA. The V gene end was trimmed by 2 bases and the J gene end by 4 bases; junction bases not matched to a gene: 5. This CDR3 is built from 15 residues. The CDR3 DNA follows: TGTGCCAGCAGCTTATCGGGACAGGGAAGCTATGGCTACACCTTC. This translates into CASSLSGQGSYGYTF.

This chain joins TRBV7-9 and TRBJ2-2; D is possibly TRBD2 (6 bases). Germline V gene sequence: CDR1 SEHNR, CDR2 FQNEAQ (reference sequence). This CDR3 has 15 amino acids. Trimming stripped 5 bases from V and 4 bases from J, with 14 bases between. CDR3 coding DNA: TGTGCCAGCAGCCGTAGCGGTGCAAGCACCGGGGAGCTGTTTTTT. This codes for CASSRSGASTGELFF.

The count of this clone is one. Distinct nucleotide sequences in the sample also encode this CDR3. The chain has TRBV7-6 and TRBJ1-1, with TRBD1 matching 9 bases. With V trimmed by 3 bases and J by 8 bases, 4 bases remained unmatched. Germline V gene lookup returns CDR1 SGHVS and CDR2 FNYEAQ. The CDR3 has 13 residues. Here the CDR3 DNA reads TGTGCCAGCAGCTTGGACAGGGGCGCGGAAGCTTTCTTT. Protein sequence: CASSLDRGAEAFF.

The chain recombines TRBV30 with TRBJ1-2, with TRBD1 as a possible D gene (5 bases). Per germline, CDR1 GTSNPN and CDR2 SVGIG (reference sequence). The V end lost 4 bases, the J end lost 2 bases, and 11 bases lay between the germline ends. The CDR3 spans 13 residues. The CDR3 DNA follows: TGTGCCTGGACAGGGACTTTCAACTATGGCTACACCTTC. This translates into CAWTGTFNYGYTF.

This chain links TRBV13 with TRBJ1-3; 8 bases line up with TRBD1. The CDR3 spans 16 residues. The J segment lost 4 bases and the V segment lost 2 bases, leaving 7 bases of the junction unmatched. In germline, CDR1 is PRHDT, CDR2 FYEKMQ (reference sequence). In DNA form, the CDR3 reads TGTGCCAGCAGCTTACGGCAGGGGGCGCGAGGAAACACCATATATTTT. Translated, it gives CASSLRQGARGNTIYF.

The chain recombines TRBV19 with TRBJ1-1; 8 bases map to TRBD1. Unmatched junction bases numbered 9, after V lost 5 bases and J lost 4 bases. The CDR3 extends over 15 amino acids. CDR1 and CDR2 from the germline V gene are LNHDA and SQIVND (reference sequence). The CDR3 sequence: CASSVQQGDGTEAFF. The CDR3 nucleotides are TGTGCCAGTAGTGTCCAACAGGGGGATGGCACTGAAGCTTTCTTT.

V gene TRBV29-1 combines with J gene TRBJ1-2; 8 bases map to TRBD1. Germline loops: CDR1 SQVTM, CDR2 ANQGSEA. CDR3 length: 12 amino acids. Germline trimming cut 4 bases from V and 6 bases from J; bases unmatched to any gene: 4. CDR3 protein: CSVGDRWHGYTF. As DNA, the CDR3 is TGCAGCGTTGGGGACAGGTGGCATGGCTACACCTTC.

The chain links TRBV7-9 to TRBJ2-1, with TRBD1 identical over 8 bases. Germline CDR1 reads SEHNR; CDR2 reads FQNEAQ (reference sequence). The V and J ends lost 4 bases and 1 base, in that order; junction bases with no gene match: 0. This CDR3 spans 14 amino acids. This chain's CDR3 is CASSWDRSYNEQFF. DNA for the CDR3: TGTGCCAGCAGCTGGGACAGGTCCTACAATGAGCAGTTCTTC.

The chain recombines TRBV7-2 with TRBJ2-5, with D uncertain. The V end lost 1 base, the J end lost 3 bases, and 12 bases lay between the germline ends. CDR3 size: 15 residues. Germline CDR1 is SGHTA and CDR2 is FQGNSA. The CDR3 loop reads CASSLGPGGKETQYF. In DNA, the CDR3 is TGTGCCAGCAGCTTAGGTCCGGGCGGAAAAGAGACCCAGTACTTC.

The chain links TRBV7-9 to TRBJ2-1; 9 bases align to TRBD1. The CDR3 consists of 15 residues. With V trimmed by 4 bases and J by 4 bases, 5 bases remained unmatched. CDR1 SEHNR and CDR2 FQNEAQ come from the germline V gene (reference sequence). CDR3 amino acids: CASSSDRGVYNEQFF. CDR3 nucleotides: TGTGCCAGCAGCTCGGACAGGGGAGTTTACAATGAGCAGTTCTTC.

This clone was observed a few times. This sample also contains other DNA sequences that code for the same CDR3. The rearrangement joins TRBV30 to TRBJ1-1, with D possibly TRBD1 on 6 matching bases. This CDR3 comprises 13 residues. V lost 0 bases, J lost 1 base, and 6 bases lay in between. Germline CDR1 GTSNPN, CDR2 SVGIG (reference sequence). CDR3 region: CAWSVGANTEAFF. The DNA for the CDR3 is TGTGCCTGGAGTGTGGGGGCGAACACTGAAGCTTTCTTT.

Notes on this clone: Other nucleotide sequences from this sample produce the same CDR3. The chain links TRBV2 to TRBJ1-1, with a weak D call TRBD1 (6 bases). Trimming removed 7 bases from V and 1 base from J, with 13 bases in between. Per the germline V gene, CDR1 is SNHLY and CDR2 is FYNNEI. The CDR3 is 14 residues long. Here the CDR3 DNA reads TGTGCCAGCACCCTAGACAGGCCGAACACTGAAGCTTTCTTT. It specifies CASTLDRPNTEAFF.

This clone was seen more than once but under ten times. DNA of the CDR3: TGCAGTGCTCGGATGTCCTACGAGCAGTACTTC. Translated: CSARMSYEQYF. The chain employs TRBV20-1 and TRBJ2-7; D is undetermined. The germline V and J ends were trimmed by 5 bases and 1 base, with 6 bases remaining between them. The CDR3 spans 11 residues. Germline V gene lookup returns CDR1 DFQATT and CDR2 SNEGSKA (reference sequence).

The chain links TRBV10-2 to TRBJ2-7, with 7 nucleotides matching TRBD2. V gave up 8 bases and J gave up 4 bases; unmatched junction bases: 11. The germline V gene encodes CDR1 WSHSY and CDR2 SAAADI. The CDR3 covers 14 residues. CDR3 sequence: CASASGMAGYEQYF. The CDR3 coding sequence is TGCGCCAGCGCCAGCGGGATGGCTGGGTACGAGCAGTACTTC.

This sequence joins TRBV4-1 and TRBJ2-1; 9 bases match TRBD1. The CDR3 is made up of 16 amino acids. Germline CDR1 and CDR2: MGHRA and YSYEKL. V shed 5 bases and J 5 bases; nucleotides not matched to a gene: 10. CDR3 DNA sequence: TGCGCCAGCAGCTCCCGGGGACAGGGAATCAACAATGAGCAGTTCTTC. Translating it yields CASSSRGQGINNEQFF.

The chain has TRBV6-6 and TRBJ2-5; 7 bases line up with TRBD2. This CDR3 region has 14 residues. The V segment lost 1 base and the J segment 2 bases; nucleotides outside the gene matches: 1. CDR1 MNHNY and CDR2 SVGAGI come from the germline V gene (reference sequence). The CDR3 region has the DNA TGTGCCAGCAGTTACTGGGGGGGGCAAGAGACCCAGTACTTC. Protein product: CASSYWGGQETQYF.

This clone has a single count. This chain links TRBV12-5 with TRBJ2-2; D tentatively fits TRBD1 or TRBD2 (5 bases each). The CDR3 has 15 amino acids. Trimming removed 3 bases at V and 0 bases at J, with 8 bases between. CDR1 is LGHNT and CDR2 is FRNRAP in the germline V gene. As DNA, the CDR3 is TGTGCTAGTGGTTTTGGGACCGCGAACACCGGGGAGCTGTTTTTT. Translation: CASGFGTANTGELFF.

A remark on this clone: Possible read error: a much larger clone is one base away. The chain uses TRBV7-2 and TRBJ2-7; D is unresolved. In germline, CDR1 is SGHTA, CDR2 FQGNSA. There are 13 residues in the CDR3. V lost 1 base and J 0 bases, leaving 4 bases between the germline ends. The CDR3 DNA follows: TGTGCCAGCAGCTTAGGGATCTCCTACGAGCAGTACTTC. As protein: CASSLGISYEQYF.

This clone was seen a single time. The V and J genes are TRBV7-9 and TRBJ2-1; no definite D call. The CDR3 totals 12 residues. CDR1 is SEHNR, CDR2 FQNEAQ, per germline (reference sequence). V lost 2 bases and J 7 bases, leaving 6 bases between the germline ends. The CDR3 here is CASSLNANEQFF. DNA for the CDR3: TGTGCCAGCAGCTTAAACGCGAATGAGCAGTTCTTC.

The CDR3 here is CASTPQGEVHSHEQYF. CDR3 sequence (DNA): TGTGCCAGCACCCCCCAAGGGGAGGTCCATTCCCACGAGCAGTACTTC. The chain employs TRBV21-1 and TRBJ2-7; the table's TRBD2 call for D was not verified on the DNA. TRBV21-1 is tagged as a pseudogene. The CDR3 runs 16 residues.

This clone was found a few times. V gene TRBV7-9 combines with J gene TRBJ1-1; D call uncertain. There are 14 residues in the CDR3. Trimming cost V 1 base and J 1 base, with 7 bases left between them. Germline assignment: CDR1 SEHNR and CDR2 FQNEAQ (reference sequence). The CDR3 nucleotides read TGTGCCAGCAGCTTAGGGCCGGGGAACACTGAAGCTTTCTTT. It translates to CASSLGPGNTEAFF.